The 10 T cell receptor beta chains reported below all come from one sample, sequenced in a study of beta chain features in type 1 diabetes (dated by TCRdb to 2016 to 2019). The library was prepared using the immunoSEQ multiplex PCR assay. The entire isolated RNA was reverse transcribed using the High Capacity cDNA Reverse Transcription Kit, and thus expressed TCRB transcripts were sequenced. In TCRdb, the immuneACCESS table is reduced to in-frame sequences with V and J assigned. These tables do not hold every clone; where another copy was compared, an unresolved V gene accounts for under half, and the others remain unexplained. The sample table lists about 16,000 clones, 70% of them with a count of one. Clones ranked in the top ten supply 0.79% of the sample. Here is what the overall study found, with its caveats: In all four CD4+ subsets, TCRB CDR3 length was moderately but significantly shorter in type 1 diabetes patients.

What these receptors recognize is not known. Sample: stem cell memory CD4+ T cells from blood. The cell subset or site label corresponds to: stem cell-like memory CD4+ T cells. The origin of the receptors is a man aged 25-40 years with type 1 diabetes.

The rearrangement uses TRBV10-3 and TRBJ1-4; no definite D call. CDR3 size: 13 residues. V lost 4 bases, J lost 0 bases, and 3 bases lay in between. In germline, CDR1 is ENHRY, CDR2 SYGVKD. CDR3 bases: TGTGCCATCAGTGCCTCAACTAATGAAAAACTGTTTTTT. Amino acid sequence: CAISASTNEKLFF.

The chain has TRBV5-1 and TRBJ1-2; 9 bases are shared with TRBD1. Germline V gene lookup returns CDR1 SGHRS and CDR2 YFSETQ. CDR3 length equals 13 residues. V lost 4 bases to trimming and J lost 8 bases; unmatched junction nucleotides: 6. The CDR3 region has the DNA TGCGCCAGCAGCACCGGACAGGGGCAGGGCTACACCTTC. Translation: CASSTGQGQGYTF. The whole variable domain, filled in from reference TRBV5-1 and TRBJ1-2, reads KAGVTQTPRYLIKTRGQQVTLSCSPISGHRSVSWYQQTPGQGLQFLFEYFSETQRNKGNFPGRFSGRQFSNSRSEMNVSTLELGDSALYLCASSTGQGQGYTFGSGTRLTVV.

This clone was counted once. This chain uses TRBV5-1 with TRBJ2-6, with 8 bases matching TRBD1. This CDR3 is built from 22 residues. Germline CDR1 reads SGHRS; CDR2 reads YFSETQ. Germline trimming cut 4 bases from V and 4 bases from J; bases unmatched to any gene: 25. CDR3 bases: TGCGCCAGCAGCCTCAATCATAAAGGACAGGGAGGTATAGCCTCCGGGGCCAACGTCCTGACTTTC. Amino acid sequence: CASSLNHKGQGGIASGANVLTF.

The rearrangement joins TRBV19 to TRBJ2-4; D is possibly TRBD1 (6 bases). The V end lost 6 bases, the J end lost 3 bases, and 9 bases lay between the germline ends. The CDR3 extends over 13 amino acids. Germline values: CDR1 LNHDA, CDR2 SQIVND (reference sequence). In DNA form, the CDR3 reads TGTGCCAGTAGGCTGGACAGCAAAAACATTCAGTACTTC. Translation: CASRLDSKNIQYF.

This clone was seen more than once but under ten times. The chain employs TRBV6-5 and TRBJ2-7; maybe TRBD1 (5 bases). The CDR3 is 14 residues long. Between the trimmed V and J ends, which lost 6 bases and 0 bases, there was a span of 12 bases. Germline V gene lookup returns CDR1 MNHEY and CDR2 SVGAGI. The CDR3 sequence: CASRDSISSYEQYF. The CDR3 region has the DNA TGTGCCAGCAGAGACAGCATATCCTCCTACGAGCAGTACTTC.

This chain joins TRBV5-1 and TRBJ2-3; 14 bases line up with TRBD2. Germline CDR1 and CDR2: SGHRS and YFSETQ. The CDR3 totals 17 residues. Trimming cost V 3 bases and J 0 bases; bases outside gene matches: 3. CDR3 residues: CASSSGLAGASTDTQYF. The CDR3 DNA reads TGCGCCAGCAGCTCGGGACTAGCGGGGGCCAGCACAGATACGCAGTATTTT.

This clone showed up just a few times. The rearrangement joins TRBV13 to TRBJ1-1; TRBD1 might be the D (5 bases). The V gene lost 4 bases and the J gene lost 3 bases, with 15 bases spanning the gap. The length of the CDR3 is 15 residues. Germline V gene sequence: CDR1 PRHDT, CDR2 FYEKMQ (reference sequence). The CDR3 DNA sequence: TGTGCCAGCAGCTCTGAAGGGGCGTCTGACACTGAAGCTTTCTTT. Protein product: CASSSEGASDTEAFF. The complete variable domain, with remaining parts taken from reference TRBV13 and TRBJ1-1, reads AAGVIQSPRHLIKEKRETATLKCYPIPRHDTVYWYQQGPGQDPQFLISFYEKMQSDKGSIPDRFSAQQFSDYHSELNMSSLELGDSALYFCASSSEGASDTEAFFGQGTRLTVV.

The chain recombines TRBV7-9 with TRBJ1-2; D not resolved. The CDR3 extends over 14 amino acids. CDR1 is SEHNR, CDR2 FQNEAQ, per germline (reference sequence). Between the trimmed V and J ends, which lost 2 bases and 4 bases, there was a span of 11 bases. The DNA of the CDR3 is TGTGCCAGCAGCTTAACCCCAGTCAGCTATGGCTACACCTTC. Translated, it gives CASSLTPVSYGYTF.

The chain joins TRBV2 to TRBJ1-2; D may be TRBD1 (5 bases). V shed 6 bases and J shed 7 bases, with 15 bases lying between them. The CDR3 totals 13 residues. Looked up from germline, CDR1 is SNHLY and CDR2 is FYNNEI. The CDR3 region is CASSPEGGAGYTF. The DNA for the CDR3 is TGTGCCAGCAGCCCCGAGGGAGGGGCTGGCTACACCTTC.

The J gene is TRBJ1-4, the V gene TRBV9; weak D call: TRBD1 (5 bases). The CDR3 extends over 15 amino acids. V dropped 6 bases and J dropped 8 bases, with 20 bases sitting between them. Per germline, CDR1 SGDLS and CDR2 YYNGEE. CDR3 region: CASTSSGTGGEKLFF. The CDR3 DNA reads TGTGCCAGCACTTCCTCCGGGACCGGAGGGGAAAAACTGTTTTTT.